The 16 T cell receptor beta chains reported below all come from one sample, sequenced in a study of cytomegalovirus exposure and HLA in healthy donors. 60 Vbeta and 13 Jbeta primers were used in PCR. The repertoire was sequenced with immunoSEQ multiplex PCR; TCRdb's copy has only in-frame clones and lacks some. The sample gives more than 85,000 clones, roughly four fifths of which show up once; 13% to 15% is in the top ten. Sequencing used PBMCs. These receptors were obtained from a male donor in good health and CMV-seropositive.

The V and J genes are TRBV19 and TRBJ1-4; 9 bases agree with TRBD1. The CDR3 sequence is 15 residues long. Trimming took 2 bases from V and 5 from J; bases not matched to a gene: 3. Germline-derived CDR1 and CDR2 are LNHDA and SQIVND (reference sequence). CDR3 nucleotides: TGTGCCAGTAGTATACCAGGGACAGGGAATGAAAAACTGTTTTTT. Its translation: CASSIPGTGNEKLFF.

A few counts support this clone. This chain connects TRBV5-4 to TRBJ1-6, with TRBD1 identical over 9 bases. J was trimmed by 0 bases and V by 2 bases; bases with no gene match: 6. Germline V gene lookup returns CDR1 SGHNT and CDR2 YYREEE (reference sequence). The CDR3 is 18 amino acids. The CDR3 reads CASSFGQGTFSYNSPLHF. In DNA form, the CDR3 reads TGTGCCAGCAGCTTCGGACAGGGGACCTTCTCCTATAATTCACCCCTCCACTTT.

This clone was recorded a few times. This chain uses TRBV29-1 with TRBJ1-4; D not resolved. This CDR3 has 11 residues. V was trimmed by 4 bases and J by 9 bases, leaving 9 bases between them. The V gene's germline CDR1 is SQVTM and CDR2 ANQGSEA. The chain's CDR3 is CSVGWQKKLFF. In DNA, the CDR3 is TGCAGCGTTGGGTGGCAGAAAAAACTGTTTTTT.

This clone was counted a single time. The chain couples TRBV2 to TRBJ1-5; no firm D call. Germline-derived CDR1 and CDR2 are SNHLY and FYNNEI. V lost 6 bases and J lost 4, with 19 bases in between. CDR3 length equals 16 residues. The CDR3 sequence is CASRTQPTSGNQPQHF. CDR3 coding DNA: TGTGCCAGCAGGACCCAGCCGACCAGCGGGAATCAGCCCCAGCATTTT.

V gene TRBV18 combines with J gene TRBJ1-2; D possibly corresponds to TRBD1 (5 bases). Trimming shortened V by 1 base and J by 3 bases, and 12 bases separated the two germline ends. The CDR3 totals 15 residues. Germline lookup yields CDR1 KGHSH and CDR2 LQKENI. CDR3 nucleotides: TGTGCCAGCTCACCACGACAGACAATAGACTATGGCTACACCTTC. Protein product: CASSPRQTIDYGYTF.

J is TRBJ1-4 and V is TRBV5-1; D is perhaps TRBD1 (5 bases). CDR1 and CDR2 (germline): SGHRS, YFSETQ. V shed 4 bases and J shed 3 bases, with 10 bases lying between them. CDR3 length equals 14 residues. CDR3 bases: TGCGCCAGCAGCACGCAGGGATCTAATGAAAAACTGTTTTTT. The encoded protein is CASSTQGSNEKLFF.

The J gene is TRBJ1-4, the V gene TRBV5-4; 9 positions match TRBD1. This CDR3 has 15 amino acids. The trim removed 4 bases at V and 5 bases at J, leaving 6 bases unmatched. Germline CDR1 reads SGHNT; CDR2 reads YYREEE (reference sequence). CDR3 residues: CASSVGQGQNEKLFF. CDR3 nucleotide sequence: TGTGCCAGCAGCGTGGGACAGGGACAAAATGAAAAACTGTTTTTT.

The V call is TRBV30, the J call TRBJ2-5; 7 bases map to TRBD2. The end of the DNA aligns better with TRBJ2-7, so the J call may be wrong. Germline loops: CDR1 GTSNPN, CDR2 SVGIG (reference sequence). There are 12 residues in the CDR3. The chain's CDR3 is CAWGTNTYEQYF. The CDR3 DNA reads as TGTGCCTGGGGGACTAACACCTACGAGCAGTACTTC.

V is TRBV5-1 and J is TRBJ2-5; no clear D. This CDR3 is built from 11 residues. Germline CDR1 and CDR2: SGHRS and YFSETQ. Trimming took 7 bases from V and 2 from J, leaving 6 bases between them. CDR3 DNA: TGCGCCAGCCGCGAGCAAGAGACCCAGTACTTC. As protein: CASREQETQYF.

Only a few counts were recorded for this clone. The chain uses TRBV5-1 and TRBJ1-1; D is uncertain. The V and J ends lost 3 bases and 1 base respectively, with 13 bases between them. From germline, CDR1 is SGHRS and CDR2 YFSETQ. The CDR3 covers 15 residues. The chain's CDR3 is CASSSLPGRNTEAFF. CDR3 nucleotide sequence: TGCGCCAGCAGCTCCCTTCCTGGGCGGAACACTGAAGCTTTCTTT.

The chain joins TRBV28 to TRBJ2-1; D may be TRBD2 (5 bases). Per germline, CDR1 MDHEN and CDR2 SYDVKM. The CDR3 covers 15 residues. Trimming stripped 6 bases from V and 5 bases from J, with 17 bases between. The CDR3 DNA follows: TGTGCCAGCAGCCTTATCGGGGTCCAGAACAATGAGCAGTTCTTC. Encoded protein: CASSLIGVQNNEQFF.

This clone has only one observation. CDR3: CAWSRQSFNTEAFF. Written as DNA, the CDR3 is TGTGCCTGGAGTCGACAGTCCTTTAACACTGAAGCTTTCTTT. J is TRBJ1-1 and V is TRBV30; possibly TRBD1 for D (5 bases). Germline V gene data show CDR1 as GTSNPN and CDR2 as SVGIG (reference sequence). V was clipped by 2 bases and J by 2 bases, with 12 bases between them. The CDR3 length is 14 residues.

A single count supports this clone. The chain has TRBV7-9 and TRBJ2-7; the D gene is possibly TRBD2 (6 bases). Germline V gene data show CDR1 as SEHNR and CDR2 as FQNEAQ (reference sequence). Deletions cut 1 base from V and 2 bases from J, with 6 bases between. This CDR3 contains 13 residues. The CDR3 DNA follows: TGTGCCAGCAGCTTAGGGAGGGCCTACGAGCAGTACTTC. Its protein is CASSLGRAYEQYF.

V gene TRBV2 combines with J gene TRBJ2-7; 9 bases line up with TRBD1. The CDR3 covers 13 residues. Germline assignment: CDR1 SNHLY and CDR2 FYNNEI. J gave up 0 bases and V 8 bases, and 2 bases lay outside the gene matches. The CDR3 region is CASGTGYSYEQYF. CDR3 sequence (DNA): TGTGCCAGCGGGACAGGGTACTCCTACGAGCAGTACTTC.

The chain has TRBV5-1 and TRBJ2-1; 10 bases line up with TRBD2. V gave up 0 bases and J gave up 6 bases; unmatched junction bases: 3. The germline gives CDR1 SGHRS, CDR2 YFSETQ. CDR3 length: 15 residues. The CDR3 region has the DNA TGCGCCAGCAGCTTGGAGGTAGCGGGGGGCAATGAGCAGTTCTTC. Translated, it gives CASSLEVAGGNEQFF.

The chain couples TRBV7-9 to TRBJ2-2; TRBD2 matches at 13 bases. This CDR3 is built from 19 residues. The J segment lost 4 bases and the V segment lost 5 bases, leaving 13 bases of the junction unmatched. Germline CDR1 reads SEHNR; CDR2 reads FQNEAQ (reference sequence). The CDR3 is CASSLRLTSGGAVTGELFF. CDR3 nucleotide sequence: TGTGCCAGCAGCCTCCGACTTACTAGCGGGGGGGCCGTCACCGGGGAGCTGTTTTTT.